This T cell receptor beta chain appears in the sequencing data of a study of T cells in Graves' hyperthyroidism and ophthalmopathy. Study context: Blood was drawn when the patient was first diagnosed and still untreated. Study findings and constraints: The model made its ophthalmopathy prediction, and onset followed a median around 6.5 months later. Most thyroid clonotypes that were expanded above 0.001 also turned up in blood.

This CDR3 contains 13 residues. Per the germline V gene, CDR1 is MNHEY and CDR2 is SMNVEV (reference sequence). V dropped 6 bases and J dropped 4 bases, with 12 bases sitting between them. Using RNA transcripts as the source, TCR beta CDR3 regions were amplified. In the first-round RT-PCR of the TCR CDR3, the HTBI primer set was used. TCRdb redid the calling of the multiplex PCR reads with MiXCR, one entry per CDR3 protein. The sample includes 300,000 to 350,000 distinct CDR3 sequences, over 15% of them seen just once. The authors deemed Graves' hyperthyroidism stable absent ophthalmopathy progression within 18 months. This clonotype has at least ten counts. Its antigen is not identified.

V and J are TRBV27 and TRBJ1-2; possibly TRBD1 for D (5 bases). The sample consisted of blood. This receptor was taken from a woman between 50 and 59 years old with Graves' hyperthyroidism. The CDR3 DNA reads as TGTGCCAGCAGCTTGCAGGGTCCCTATGGCTACACCTTC. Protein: CASSLQGPYGYTF.